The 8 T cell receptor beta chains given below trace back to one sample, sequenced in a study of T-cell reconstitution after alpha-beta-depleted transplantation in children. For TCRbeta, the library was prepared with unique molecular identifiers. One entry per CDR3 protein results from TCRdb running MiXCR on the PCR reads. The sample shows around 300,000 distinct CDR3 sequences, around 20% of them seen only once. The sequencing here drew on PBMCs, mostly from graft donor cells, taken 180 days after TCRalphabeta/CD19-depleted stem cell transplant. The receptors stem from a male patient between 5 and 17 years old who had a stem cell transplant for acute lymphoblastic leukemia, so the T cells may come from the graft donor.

CDR3 in DNA: TGTGCCAGCAGATCCCAGGGGGGACCGTTGAACACTGAAGCTTTCTTT. Its translation is CASRSQGGPLNTEAFF. V gene TRBV27 combines with J gene TRBJ1-1; TRBD1 matches 7 bases. Per the germline V gene, CDR1 is MNHEY and CDR2 is SMNVEV (reference sequence). Trimming took 6 bases from V and 0 from J; bases not matched to a gene: 10. The CDR3 loop spans 16 amino acids.

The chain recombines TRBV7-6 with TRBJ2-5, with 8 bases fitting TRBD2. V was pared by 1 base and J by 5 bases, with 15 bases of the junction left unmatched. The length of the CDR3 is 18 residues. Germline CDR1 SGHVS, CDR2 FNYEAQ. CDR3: CASSLERGIAGIEETQYF. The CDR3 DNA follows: TGTGCCAGCAGCTTAGAGAGGGGAATAGCGGGAATCGAGGAGACCCAGTACTTC.

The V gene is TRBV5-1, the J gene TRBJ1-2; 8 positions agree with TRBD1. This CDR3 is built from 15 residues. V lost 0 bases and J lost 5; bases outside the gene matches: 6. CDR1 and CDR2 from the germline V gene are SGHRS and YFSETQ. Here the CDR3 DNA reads TGCGCCAGCAGCTTGGTTGGACAGGGACTTTATGGCTACACCTTC. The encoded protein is CASSLVGQGLYGYTF.

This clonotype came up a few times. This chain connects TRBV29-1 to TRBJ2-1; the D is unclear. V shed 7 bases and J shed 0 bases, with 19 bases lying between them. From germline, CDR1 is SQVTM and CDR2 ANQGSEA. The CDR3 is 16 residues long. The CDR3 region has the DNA TGCAGCGGGAGAGTTGGAAAAATTAGCTCCTACAATGAGCAGTTCTTC. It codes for CSGRVGKISSYNEQFF.

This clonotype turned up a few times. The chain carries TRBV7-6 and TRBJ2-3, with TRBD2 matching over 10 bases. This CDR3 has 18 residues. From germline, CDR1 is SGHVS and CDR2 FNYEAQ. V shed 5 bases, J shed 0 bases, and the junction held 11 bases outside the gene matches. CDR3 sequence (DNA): TGTGCCAGCAGCCCTCTAGCGGGAGTCGACTATAGCACAGATACGCAGTATTTT. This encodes CASSPLAGVDYSTDTQYF.

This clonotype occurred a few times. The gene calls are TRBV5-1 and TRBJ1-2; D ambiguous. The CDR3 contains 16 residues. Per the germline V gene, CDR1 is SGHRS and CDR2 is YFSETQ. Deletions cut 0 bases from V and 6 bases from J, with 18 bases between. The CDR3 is CASSLAGSLQIDGYTF. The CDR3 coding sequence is TGCGCCAGCAGCTTGGCGGGATCCCTCCAGATAGATGGCTACACCTTC.

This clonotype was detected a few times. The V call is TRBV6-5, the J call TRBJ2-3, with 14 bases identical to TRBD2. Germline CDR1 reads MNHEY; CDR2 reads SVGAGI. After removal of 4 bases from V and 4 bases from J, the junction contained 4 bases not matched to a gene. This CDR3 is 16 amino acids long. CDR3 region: CASSWGLAGAADTQYF. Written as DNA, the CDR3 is TGTGCCAGCAGTTGGGGACTAGCGGGAGCAGCAGATACGCAGTATTTT.

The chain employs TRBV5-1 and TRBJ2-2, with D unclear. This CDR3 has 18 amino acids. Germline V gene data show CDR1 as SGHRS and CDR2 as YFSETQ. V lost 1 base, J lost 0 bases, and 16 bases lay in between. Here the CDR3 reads CASSLKVGRDSNTGELFF. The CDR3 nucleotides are TGCGCCAGCAGCTTGAAAGTGGGCCGCGATTCGAACACCGGGGAGCTGTTTTTT.